Following are 31 T cell receptor beta chains from one sample sequenced in a study of shared clonotypes between healthy human individuals. TCRdb's table, derived via immunoSEQ multiplex PCR, lists solely in-frame clones and lacks some. The sample carries approximately 1.9 million clones, approximately 92% recorded once. CD45RO-negative, CCR7-selected cells formed the naive CD8 fraction, which excluded terminally differentiated effector memory CD45RA+ cells. The sample was naive CD8+ T cells from PBMCs. Every receptor here comes from a man between 18 and 29 years old in good health. Some clones in this sample may be carry-over from other donors' samples.

The chain joins TRBV7-2 to TRBJ2-4; 9 bases map to TRBD2. The germline CDR1 and CDR2 sequences are SGHTA and FQGNSA. The ends lost 5 bases at V and 5 bases at J; junction bases unmatched: 13. There are 17 residues in the CDR3. The CDR3 sequence: CASSPGLAGWFENIQYF. CDR3 DNA sequence: TGTGCCAGCAGCCCAGGGCTAGCGGGATGGTTCGAAAACATTCAGTACTTC.

V and J are TRBV29-1 and TRBJ1-1; the D is unclear. Per germline, CDR1 SQVTM and CDR2 ANQGSEA. CDR3 length equals 11 residues. V shed 2 bases and J shed 6 bases, with 7 bases lying between them. The CDR3 protein is CSVEFGAEAFF. The CDR3 coding sequence is TGCAGCGTTGAATTTGGGGCTGAAGCTTTCTTT.

This sequence joins TRBV6-6 and TRBJ1-1; no reliable D call. The CDR3 has 16 amino acids. The V end was cut by 7 bases, the J end by 1 base, with 19 bases between. CDR1 is MNHNY and CDR2 is SVGAGI in the germline V gene (reference sequence). CDR3 sequence reads: CASTSGGYVGNTEAFF. The CDR3 DNA follows: TGTGCCAGCACCTCAGGAGGCTATGTGGGGAACACTGAAGCTTTCTTT.

This sequence joins TRBV7-8 and TRBJ2-1; 7 bases align to TRBD2. The CDR3 is 17 amino acids. The germline gives CDR1 SGHVS, CDR2 FQNEAQ. The V gene end was trimmed by 0 bases and the J gene end by 0 bases; junction bases not matched to a gene: 5. DNA of the CDR3: TGTGCCAGCAGCTTAGCCCCGGGCGGGAGCTCCTACAATGAGCAGTTCTTC. Translated: CASSLAPGGSSYNEQFF. Filled out from reference TRBV7-8 and TRBJ2-1, the complete variable domain reads GAGVSQSPRYKVAKRGQDVALRCDPISGHVSLFWYQQALGQGPEFLTYFQNEAQLDKSGLPSDRFFAERPEGSVSTLKIQRTQQEDSAVYLCASSLAPGGSSYNEQFFGPGTRLTVL.

This chain links TRBV27 with TRBJ2-3; D not resolved. V gave up 8 bases and J gave up 1 base, with 13 bases separating them. Per germline, CDR1 MNHEY and CDR2 SMNVEV (reference sequence). This CDR3 spans 14 amino acids. The CDR3: CASHVLDRTDTQYF. CDR3 DNA sequence: TGTGCCAGCCACGTCTTGGACCGCACAGATACGCAGTATTTT.

In regard to this clone: Other DNA sequences in the same sample also yield this CDR3. The CDR3 bases are TGTGCCAGCAGCTTGGGGGACAGGGCTTACGAGCAGTACTTC. Amino acids: CASSLGDRAYEQYF. The V gene is TRBV5-6, the J gene TRBJ2-7, with 9 bases that match TRBD1. The CDR3 totals 14 residues. The V gene's germline CDR1 is SGHDT and CDR2 YYEEEE. V shed 0 bases, J shed 4 bases, and the junction held 2 bases outside the gene matches.

The chain uses TRBV6-5 and TRBJ2-7; 8 positions match TRBD2. Germline V gene lookup returns CDR1 MNHEY and CDR2 SVGAGI. V gave up 2 bases and J gave up 9 bases; unmatched junction bases: 6. The CDR3 is 13 amino acids. The CDR3 is CASSYGAGEGQYF. The CDR3 DNA follows: TGTGCCAGCAGTTACGGAGCGGGAGAAGGGCAGTACTTC.

The genes are TRBV7-9 and TRBJ1-1; maybe TRBD1 (5 bases). The CDR3 has 16 residues. V was pared by 5 bases and J by 2 bases, with 18 bases between. Germline V gene lookup returns CDR1 SEHNR and CDR2 FQNEAQ (reference sequence). DNA for the CDR3: TGTGCCAGCAGCCCTCCGGGGACGGGCCTCAACACTGAAGCTTTCTTT. Encoded protein: CASSPPGTGLNTEAFF.

The J gene is TRBJ2-7, the V gene TRBV4-1, with TRBD1 matching over 9 bases. Trimming removed 3 bases from V and 3 bases from J; junction bases left unmatched: 3. The length of the CDR3 is 14 residues. Germline V lookup: CDR1 MGHRA, CDR2 YSYEKL. The CDR3 bases are TGCGCCAGCAGCCAGAGGGACAGGGACTACGAGCAGTACTTC. This codes for CASSQRDRDYEQYF.

This chain joins TRBV19 and TRBJ2-2; 8 nucleotides match TRBD1. With V trimmed by 5 bases and J by 6 bases, 8 bases remained unmatched. The germline V gene encodes CDR1 LNHDA and CDR2 SQIVND (reference sequence). CDR3 size: 15 residues. The CDR3 loop is CASSVTGGYAGELFF. The DNA of the CDR3 is TGTGCCAGTAGTGTTACAGGGGGGTACGCCGGGGAGCTGTTTTTT.

J is TRBJ1-2 and V is TRBV5-1; maybe TRBD1 (5 bases). V was trimmed by 0 bases and J by 3 bases, leaving 9 bases between them. This CDR3 spans 14 amino acids. In germline, CDR1 is SGHRS, CDR2 YFSETQ. The CDR3 DNA is TGCGCCAGCAGCTTGGGAGGGGAGGACTATGGCTACACCTTC. Protein product: CASSLGGEDYGYTF.

CDR3 sequence reads: CASSLEVGLANTGELFF. The CDR3 nucleotides read TGCGCCAGCAGCTTGGAGGTAGGACTAGCCAACACCGGGGAGCTGTTTTTT. V and J are TRBV5-1 and TRBJ2-2; 8 bases align to TRBD2. The CDR3 totals 17 residues. Germline lookup yields CDR1 SGHRS and CDR2 YFSETQ. J lost 2 bases, V lost 0 bases, and 6 bases had no gene match.

CDR3 amino acids: CASSLGLAGANTGELFF. The CDR3 nucleotides are TGTGCCAGCAGTTTAGGTTTGGCGGGCGCGAACACCGGGGAGCTGTTTTTT. V gene TRBV27 combines with J gene TRBJ2-2, with D perhaps matching TRBD2 (5 bases). The CDR3 contains 17 residues. V was clipped by 2 bases and J by 0 bases, with 13 bases between them. Looked up from germline, CDR1 is MNHEY and CDR2 is SMNVEV (reference sequence).

V and J are TRBV28 and TRBJ2-5; 14 nucleotides match TRBD2. The CDR3 length is 16 residues. Germline values: CDR1 MDHEN, CDR2 SYDVKM. V gave up 4 bases and J gave up 3 bases; unmatched junction bases: 4. The CDR3, as DNA: TGTGCCAGCAGTTCTATGGGACTAGCGGGAGAAGAGACCCAGTACTTC. Translating it yields CASSSMGLAGEETQYF.

This clone was counted only a few times. The same CDR3 also results from other DNA sequences found in this sample. V is TRBV7-9 and J is TRBJ2-3; D not resolved. Germline CDR1 is SEHNR and CDR2 is FQNEAQ (reference sequence). V shed 5 bases and J shed 1 base, with 7 bases lying between them. The CDR3 totals 13 residues. DNA for the CDR3: TGTGCCAGCAGCCCCCCCGGCACAGATACGCAGTATTTT. It encodes CASSPPGTDTQYF. Looking up the rest from reference TRBV7-9 and TRBJ2-3 gives the full variable domain: DTGVSQNPRHKITKRGQNVTFRCDPISEHNRLYWYRQTLGQGPEFLTYFQNEAQLEKSRLLSDRFSAERPKGSFSTLEIQRTEQGDSAMYLCASSPPGTDTQYFGPGTRLTVL.

The V gene is TRBV6-6, the J gene TRBJ2-7; D gene uncertain. CDR1 and CDR2 (germline): MNHNY, SVGAGI (reference sequence). This CDR3 contains 15 residues. The V gene lost 6 bases and the J gene lost 1 base, with 16 bases spanning the gap. The CDR3 region has the DNA TGTGCCAGCAGCTCCGAAGTGTCGAATTCCTACGAGCAGTACTTC. This translates into CASSSEVSNSYEQYF.

Note on this clone: Additional DNA sequences in this sample encode the identical CDR3. This rearrangement joins TRBV9 to TRBJ2-3; D is perhaps TRBD1 (6 bases). The germline CDR1 and CDR2 sequences are SGDLS and YYNGEE. This CDR3 is built from 15 residues. Trimming shortened V by 0 bases and J by 3 bases, and 11 bases separated the two germline ends. The CDR3 region has the DNA TGTGCCAGCAGCGTAGAGGGCAGGGGAACAGATACGCAGTATTTT. Its protein is CASSVEGRGTDTQYF.

Regarding this clone: The same CDR3 arises from other DNA sequences in this sample as well. The chain carries TRBV7-9 and TRBJ1-1, with unresolved D. The CDR3 sequence is 12 residues long. Deletions cut 4 bases from V and 1 base from J, with 4 bases between. CDR1 is SEHNR, CDR2 FQNEAQ, per germline (reference sequence). The CDR3 nucleotides read TGTGCCAGCAGCTCAGCGAACACTGAAGCTTTCTTT. Translating it yields CASSSANTEAFF.

The CDR3 DNA is TGTGCCAGCAGTTACGGTACCGGGAGCCAGCCCCAGCATTTT. This encodes CASSYGTGSQPQHF. The chain employs TRBV6-6 and TRBJ1-5; no firm D call. The V and J ends lost 2 bases and 7 bases respectively, with 12 bases between them. CDR3 size: 14 residues. CDR1 and CDR2 (germline): MNHNY, SVGAGI (reference sequence).

This chain uses TRBV7-9 with TRBJ2-5, with TRBD1 matching over 7 bases. The CDR3 consists of 14 residues. Trimming took 4 bases from V and 5 from J; bases not matched to a gene: 7. CDR1 SEHNR and CDR2 FQNEAQ come from the germline V gene (reference sequence). CDR3 DNA: TGTGCCAGCAGCTCCAGACAGGGATCGGAGACCCAGTACTTC. Its translation: CASSSRQGSETQYF.

The V gene is TRBV9, the J gene TRBJ1-1; unclear D gene. There are 13 residues in the CDR3. The V end was cut by 3 bases, the J end by 1 base, with 7 bases between. Germline assignment: CDR1 SGDLS and CDR2 YYNGEE. CDR3 in DNA: TGTGCCAGCAGCGATACACCGAACACTGAAGCTTTCTTT. It translates to CASSDTPNTEAFF.

This CDR3 reads CASSLVGSSYEQYF. The CDR3, as DNA: TGTGCCAGCAGCTTAGTCGGGAGCTCCTACGAGCAGTACTTC. The rearrangement links TRBV13 to TRBJ2-7, with a weak D call TRBD2 (6 bases). Between the trimmed V and J ends, which lost 1 base and 0 bases, there was a span of 7 bases. CDR1 is PRHDT, CDR2 FYEKMQ, per germline (reference sequence). CDR3 length: 14 amino acids.

This chain joins TRBV28 and TRBJ2-7, with 8 positions matching TRBD2. This CDR3 has 14 amino acids. Losses at the gene ends were 2 bases for V and 6 bases for J; bases not matched to a gene: 6. Germline CDR1 reads MDHEN; CDR2 reads SYDVKM. The CDR3 nucleotides are TGTGCCAGCAGTTTAGCGGGAGGTCGTCTCGAGCAGTACTTC. Translating gives CASSLAGGRLEQYF.

This chain uses TRBV21-1 with TRBJ2-1; the DNA was not compared with TRBD2, the D call given in the table. TRBV21-1 is labeled a pseudogene. The CDR3 has 10 amino acids. The CDR3, as DNA: TGTGCCAGCACCCCACGAGGGCAGTTCTTC. Amino acids: CASTPRGQFF.

The CDR3, as DNA: TGTGCCAGCAGCCATTATGTCGGGACACAGCTTAATGAAAAACTGTTTTTT. It is translated as CASSHYVGTQLNEKLFF. This sequence joins TRBV5-5 and TRBJ1-4, with a possible D match to TRBD1 (6 bases). Germline lookup yields CDR1 SGHKS and CDR2 YYEKEE (reference sequence). The CDR3 spans 17 residues. V was cut by 4 bases and J by 4 bases, with 20 bases left in between.

The genes are TRBV19 and TRBJ2-1, with 9 bases fitting TRBD2. The CDR3 length is 14 residues. From germline, CDR1 is LNHDA and CDR2 SQIVND (reference sequence). The V gene end was trimmed by 6 bases and the J gene end by 3 bases; junction bases not matched to a gene: 3. The DNA for the CDR3 is TGTGCCAGTAGGACTAGCGGAGACTACAATGAGCAGTTCTTC. Residues: CASRTSGDYNEQFF.

The CDR3 region is CASSLDAGKYEQYF. Here the CDR3 DNA reads TGTGCCAGCAGCCTAGACGCTGGCAAGTACGAGCAGTACTTC. The gene calls are TRBV27 and TRBJ2-7; D unresolved. Germline CDR1 and CDR2: MNHEY and SMNVEV (reference sequence). This CDR3 comprises 14 residues. The V and J ends lost 6 bases and 4 bases respectively, with 16 bases between them.

The chain combines TRBV6-6 with TRBJ1-2; tentative D call: TRBD1 (6 bases). V was trimmed by 7 bases and J by 6 bases, leaving 21 bases between them. The CDR3 is 15 amino acids. CDR1 is MNHNY and CDR2 is SVGAGI in the germline V gene (reference sequence). The CDR3 coding sequence is TGTGCCAGCACCCTACTTAGAGGGGGGTGGAATGGCTACACCTTC. Its protein is CASTLLRGGWNGYTF.

For this clone: The same CDR3 can be traced to other DNA sequences in this sample. The chain recombines TRBV9 with TRBJ2-3; the D gene is possibly TRBD1 (5 bases). CDR3 length: 15 amino acids. Trimming took off 0 bases at V and 2 bases at J, with 10 bases between the two ends. CDR1 SGDLS and CDR2 YYNGEE come from the germline V gene. The CDR3 DNA is TGTGCCAGCAGCGTAGGGACAACCCCCACAGATACGCAGTATTTT. Translated, it gives CASSVGTTPTDTQYF.

The genes are TRBV7-6 and TRBJ2-5; no clear D gene. The V gene's germline CDR1 is SGHVS and CDR2 FNYEAQ. This CDR3 region has 15 residues. V was trimmed by 5 bases and J by 8 bases, leaving 21 bases between them. CDR3: CASSRLQTPKNTQYF. The CDR3 coding sequence is TGTGCCAGCAGCCGACTCCAAACACCCAAGAACACCCAGTACTTC. Variable domain in full (rest from reference TRBV7-6 and TRBJ2-5): GAGVSQSPRYKVTKRGQDVALRCDPISGHVSLYWYRQALGQGPEFLTYFNYEAQQDKSGLPNDRFSAERPEGSISTLTIQRTEQRDSAMYRCASSRLQTPKNTQYFGPGTRLLVL.

This chain links TRBV27 with TRBJ2-7, with a possible D match to TRBD1 (6 bases). V was pared by 1 base and J by 6 bases, with 10 bases between. Germline CDR1 MNHEY, CDR2 SMNVEV (reference sequence). CDR3 length equals 13 residues. CDR3 DNA sequence: TGTGCCAGCAGTTTATTGGTCAGGGGCGAGCAGTACTTC. Protein product: CASSLLVRGEQYF.